The rows below give T cell receptor beta chains drawn from one sample of a study of blood T cell repertoires in COVID-19. Using immunoSEQ multiplex PCR, the repertoire was profiled, and TCRdb retains in-frame clones only, with some absent. The sample has about 290,000 clones, under 90% seen once; the top ten hold just under 0.95%. Sequencing was performed on peripheral blood. The receptors were sampled from a woman between 40 and 50 years old who had recovered from COVID-19. Each CDR3 is given with its conserved first and last residue. D genes are given only for firm matches. Size values are once, few and many counts, or a class for expanded clones, and some rows have none.

d_call j_call clone_size v_call cdr3_aa cdr3_nt
TRBD2 TRBJ2-1 NA TRBV7-8 CASSLSSGSGDEQFF TGTGCCAGCAGCTTAAGTAGCGGGAGCGGCGATGAGCAGTTCTTC
NA TRBJ1-2 NA TRBV4-1 CASSPRTEPYGYTF TGCGCCAGCAGCCCGAGGACAGAACCCTATGGCTACACCTTC
NA TRBJ2-1 NA TRBV7-9 CASSLAGTYNEQFF TGTGCCAGCAGCTTAGCGGGCACCTACAATGAGCAGTTCTTC
NA TRBJ2-6 NA TRBV5-1 CASSFGQTYTQSGANVLTF TGCGCCAGCAGCTTCGGACAGACCTATACACAATCTGGGGCCAACGTCCTGACTTTC
TRBD1 TRBJ1-1 NA TRBV27 CASRTTGGHTEAFF TGTGCCAGCAGGACCACAGGGGGTCACACTGAAGCTTTCTTT
NA TRBJ2-5 NA TRBV28 CASSPSSAWGQETQYF TGTGCCAGCAGTCCCTCTAGCGCTTGGGGCCAAGAGACCCAGTACTTC
NA TRBJ2-1 NA TRBV3-1/TRBV3-2 CASSQGPGEYNEQFF TGTGCCAGCAGCCAAGGACCAGGGGAGTATAATGAGCAGTTCTTC
NA TRBJ2-4 NA TRBV6-5 CASSGVAKNIQYF TGTGCCAGCAGCGGAGTGGCCAAAAACATTCAGTACTTC
TRBD1 TRBJ2-7 NA TRBV10-3 CAITDNRGSSYEQYF TGTGCCATCACCGATAACAGGGGTTCGTCCTACGAGCAGTACTTC
NA TRBJ2-1 once TRBV6-6 CASSYSRGYEQFF TGTGCCAGCAGTTACTCGAGAGGGTATGAGCAGTTCTTC
NA TRBJ1-5 NA TRBV16 CASSPGGLLWSQHF TGTGCCAGCAGCCCCGGAGGTTTGTTGTGGTCCCAGCATTTT
NA TRBJ1-1 NA TRBV6-2/TRBV6-3 CASTPRGPARAFF TGTGCCAGCACCCCGCGGGGGCCAGCCAGGGCTTTCTTT
NA TRBJ1-3 NA TRBV5-1 CASSSGSASGNTIYF TGCGCCAGCAGCTCGGGGAGCGCCTCTGGAAACACCATATATTTT
TRBD1 TRBJ1-1 once TRBV16 CASSQNRGQNTEAFF TGTGCCAGCAGCCAAAACAGGGGGCAAAACACTGAAGCTTTCTTT
NA TRBJ2-5 NA TRBV2 CASSRGTVQETQYF TGTGCCAGCAGCCGCGGGACAGTCCAAGAGACCCAGTACTTC
TRBD1 TRBJ1-2 NA TRBV30 CAWIERDRGLGNYGYTF TGTGCCTGGATCGAGCGGGACAGGGGGTTGGGAAACTATGGCTACACCTTC